One sample yielded the 18 T cell receptor beta chains listed below, sequenced in a study of T cells in Graves' hyperthyroidism and ophthalmopathy. The CDR3 regions of TCR beta were amplified from RNA transcripts. With the HTBI primer set, the TCR CDR3 went through a first round of RT-PCR. TCRdb re-analysed the multiplex PCR reads in MiXCR, keeping a single row per CDR3 protein. The top ten clones hold around a third of a sample with more than 300,000 distinct CDR3 sequences, roughly 15% of them seen once. Sequencing used blood. The receptors come from a woman aged 25 to 39 with Graves' hyperthyroidism that later progressed to Graves' ophthalmopathy.

This clonotype appeared many times. V and J are TRBV28 and TRBJ2-5; 10 bases map to TRBD2. V shed 5 bases, J shed 4 bases, and the junction held 13 bases outside the gene matches. The CDR3 loop spans 17 amino acids. Per the germline V gene, CDR1 is MDHEN and CDR2 is SYDVKM. The CDR3 region is CASSPPRAGGPVETQYF. CDR3 coding DNA: TGTGCCAGCAGTCCCCCGAGAGCGGGGGGGCCGGTAGAGACCCAGTACTTC.

The table lists this clonotype with many counts. The chain employs TRBV3-1 and TRBJ1-5; D perhaps matches TRBD1 (6 bases). CDR3 length: 16 residues. CDR1 is LGHDT and CDR2 is YNNKEL in the germline V gene (reference sequence). Between the trimmed V and J ends, which lost 1 base and 4 bases, there was a span of 14 bases. Here the CDR3 DNA reads TGTGCCAGCAGCCAAGCCCCGGGACACCAAAATCAGCCCCAGCATTTT. Translated: CASSQAPGHQNQPQHF.

Ten or more counts support this clonotype. V is TRBV3-1 and J is TRBJ2-1; 8 bases fit TRBD2. V was clipped by 3 bases and J by 7 bases; unmatched bases: 8. Germline CDR1 LGHDT, CDR2 YNNKEL (reference sequence). The CDR3 length is 15 residues. The CDR3 DNA follows: TGTGCCAGCAGCCAGTCGGCGGGGGGTTTTAATGAGCAGTTCTTC. It yields the protein CASSQSAGGFNEQFF.

This clonotype was picked up many times. This chain connects TRBV12-3 or TRBV12-4 to TRBJ2-5; 9 positions agree with TRBD2. V lost 5 bases, J lost 5 bases, and 9 bases stayed unmatched. There are 15 residues in the CDR3. As DNA, the CDR3 is TGTGCCAGCAGTCGGGGGGTGGCGGGGGGGGAGACCCAGTACTTC. It yields the protein CASSRGVAGGETQYF.

This clonotype was recorded only once. The chain employs TRBV19 and TRBJ1-5; D gene ambiguous. Germline V lookup: CDR1 LNHDA, CDR2 SQIVND (reference sequence). The CDR3 loop spans 16 amino acids. V lost 3 bases, J lost 5 bases, and 17 bases lay in between. This CDR3 is CASSIGSEATYQPQHF. For the CDR3, the DNA is TGTGCCAGTAGTATCGGGTCGGAGGCAACTTATCAGCCCCAGCATTTT.

This clonotype showed up just a few times. The chain is built from TRBV10-3 and TRBJ2-1; perhaps TRBD1 as D (6 bases). Trimming shortened V by 2 bases and J by 9 bases, and 8 bases separated the two germline ends. CDR3 length equals 12 residues. Germline values: CDR1 ENHRY, CDR2 SYGVKD. This CDR3 reads CAISETDSEQFF. Written as DNA, the CDR3 is TGTGCCATCAGTGAGACGGACAGTGAGCAGTTCTTC.

This clonotype was picked up a small number of times. This rearrangement joins TRBV7-8 to TRBJ2-2, with TRBD2 matching over 10 bases. In germline, CDR1 is SGHVS, CDR2 FQNEAQ. J gave up 3 bases and V 6 bases, and 4 bases lay outside the gene matches. The CDR3 has 15 residues. The CDR3 nucleotides read TGTGCCAGCAGTCTAGCGGGGGCGGACACCGGGGAGCTGTTTTTT. Protein: CASSLAGADTGELFF.

This clonotype was observed at least ten times. The chain joins TRBV2 to TRBJ2-5, with 8 bases matching TRBD1. CDR3 length: 14 amino acids. Trimming at V came to 0 bases and at J to 14 bases, leaving 11 bases not matched to a gene. Germline lookup yields CDR1 SNHLY and CDR2 FYNNEI. For the CDR3, the DNA is TGTGCCAGCAGTGAAGCGGGTCGTGGCAGGGGGCTTTACTTC. It encodes CASSEAGRGRGLYF.

This clonotype was recorded many times. V and J are TRBV2 and TRBJ2-2; 7 nucleotides align to TRBD2. This CDR3 region has 16 residues. The germline CDR1 and CDR2 sequences are SNHLY and FYNNEI. V gave up 6 bases and J gave up 2 bases; unmatched junction bases: 9. DNA of the CDR3: TGTGCCAGCAGCGCCGGGACTACCAGTAACACCGGGGAGCTGTTTTTT. Its translation is CASSAGTTSNTGELFF. The entire variable domain, with the rest obtained from reference TRBV2 and TRBJ2-2, is as follows: EPEVTQTPSHQVTQMGQEVILRCVPISNHLYFYWYRQILGQKVEFLVSFYNNEISEKSEIFDDQFSVERPDGSNFTLKIRSTKLEDSAMYFCASSAGTTSNTGELFFGEGSRLTVL.

J is TRBJ1-2 and V is TRBV7-9; D remains ambiguous. This CDR3 is 14 amino acids long. Germline CDR1 is SEHNR and CDR2 is FQNEAQ (reference sequence). V dropped 3 bases and J dropped 3 bases, with 11 bases sitting between them. The CDR3 loop reads CASSFLQEYYGYTF. The CDR3 DNA is TGTGCCAGCAGCTTCCTCCAGGAATACTATGGCTACACCTTC.

The table lists this clonotype with a few counts. The chain employs TRBV20-1 and TRBJ2-5; D unclear. This CDR3 is built from 11 residues. V shed 5 bases and J shed 2 bases, with 6 bases lying between them. Germline CDR1 reads DFQATT; CDR2 reads SNEGSKA (reference sequence). CDR3 in amino acids: CSAQMQETQYF. Written as DNA, the CDR3 is TGCAGTGCTCAGATGCAAGAGACCCAGTACTTC.

Comments on this clonotype: Being one base from a much bigger clone, this may be a read error. The DNA for the CDR3 is TGTGTCAGCAGCCCCGGGACAATGAACACCGGGGAGCTGTTTTTT. It yields the protein CVSSPGTMNTGELFF. The V gene is TRBV7-9, the J gene TRBJ2-2; D perhaps matches TRBD1 (6 bases). Germline V gives CDR1 SEHNR, CDR2 FQNEAQ (reference sequence). This CDR3 is built from 15 residues.

This clonotype occurred a few times. An end of the junction does not agree with germline; a read error may underlie this. The V and J genes are TRBV18 and TRBJ1-2; possibly TRBD1 for D (5 bases). Germline CDR1 and CDR2: KGHSH and LQKENI. The CDR3 totals 15 residues. CDR3 loop: CANSPLTGPKGGYTF. CDR3 DNA sequence: TGTGCCAACTCACCACTTACAGGCCCAAAAGGGGGCTACACCTTC.

Ten or more counts support this clonotype. This chain links TRBV7-8 with TRBJ1-2; 7 bases align to TRBD1. J was trimmed by 3 bases and V by 3 bases; bases with no gene match: 1. CDR1 and CDR2 from the germline V gene are SGHVS and FQNEAQ. This CDR3 region has 13 residues. The DNA for the CDR3 is TGTGCCAGCAGCTTTGACAGGGACTATGGCTACACCTTC. Translation gives CASSFDRDYGYTF.

This clonotype has a count of ten or more. J is TRBJ2-1 and V is TRBV6-1, with D possibly being TRBD1 (5 bases). CDR1 is MNHNS, CDR2 SASEGT, per germline. This CDR3 spans 15 amino acids. Deletions cut 5 bases from V and 0 bases from J, with 11 bases between. The CDR3 spells CASSFGQSSYNEQFF. The CDR3 DNA follows: TGTGCCAGCAGTTTTGGACAAAGCTCCTACAATGAGCAGTTCTTC.

The chain joins TRBV5-4 to TRBJ2-7; TRBD1 matches at 9 bases. Germline values: CDR1 SGHNT, CDR2 YYREEE (reference sequence). The V segment lost 4 bases and the J segment 5 bases; nucleotides outside the gene matches: 7. The CDR3 is made up of 14 amino acids. CDR3 DNA sequence: TGTGCCAGCAGCCAGAGACAGGGGGTGGACGAGCAGTACTTC. Its protein product is CASSQRQGVDEQYF.

The J gene is TRBJ1-6, the V gene TRBV19, with D unresolved. There are 14 residues in the CDR3. Trimming stripped 7 bases from V and 2 bases from J, with 9 bases between. CDR1 is LNHDA and CDR2 is SQIVND in the germline V gene (reference sequence). The CDR3 loop reads CASNRRTYNSPLHF. In nucleotides, the CDR3 is TGTGCCAGTAATAGGCGGACCTATAATTCACCCCTCCACTTT. The full variable domain, completed using reference TRBV19 and TRBJ1-6, is DGGITQSPKYLFRKEGQNVTLSCEQNLNHDAMYWYRQDPGQGLRLIYYSQIVNDFQKGDIAEGYSVSREKKESFPLTVTSAQKNPTAFYLCASNRRTYNSPLHFGNGTRLTVT.

The chain joins TRBV4-1 to TRBJ2-7; 10 bases map to TRBD2. The CDR3 is 16 amino acids. Germline-derived CDR1 and CDR2 are MGHRA and YSYEKL. Trimming removed 7 bases from V and 4 bases from J; junction bases left unmatched: 13. The CDR3 nucleotides read TGCGCCAGCAACGAAGTCCCTAGCGGGAGAATATACGAGCAGTACTTC. Its translation is CASNEVPSGRIYEQYF.